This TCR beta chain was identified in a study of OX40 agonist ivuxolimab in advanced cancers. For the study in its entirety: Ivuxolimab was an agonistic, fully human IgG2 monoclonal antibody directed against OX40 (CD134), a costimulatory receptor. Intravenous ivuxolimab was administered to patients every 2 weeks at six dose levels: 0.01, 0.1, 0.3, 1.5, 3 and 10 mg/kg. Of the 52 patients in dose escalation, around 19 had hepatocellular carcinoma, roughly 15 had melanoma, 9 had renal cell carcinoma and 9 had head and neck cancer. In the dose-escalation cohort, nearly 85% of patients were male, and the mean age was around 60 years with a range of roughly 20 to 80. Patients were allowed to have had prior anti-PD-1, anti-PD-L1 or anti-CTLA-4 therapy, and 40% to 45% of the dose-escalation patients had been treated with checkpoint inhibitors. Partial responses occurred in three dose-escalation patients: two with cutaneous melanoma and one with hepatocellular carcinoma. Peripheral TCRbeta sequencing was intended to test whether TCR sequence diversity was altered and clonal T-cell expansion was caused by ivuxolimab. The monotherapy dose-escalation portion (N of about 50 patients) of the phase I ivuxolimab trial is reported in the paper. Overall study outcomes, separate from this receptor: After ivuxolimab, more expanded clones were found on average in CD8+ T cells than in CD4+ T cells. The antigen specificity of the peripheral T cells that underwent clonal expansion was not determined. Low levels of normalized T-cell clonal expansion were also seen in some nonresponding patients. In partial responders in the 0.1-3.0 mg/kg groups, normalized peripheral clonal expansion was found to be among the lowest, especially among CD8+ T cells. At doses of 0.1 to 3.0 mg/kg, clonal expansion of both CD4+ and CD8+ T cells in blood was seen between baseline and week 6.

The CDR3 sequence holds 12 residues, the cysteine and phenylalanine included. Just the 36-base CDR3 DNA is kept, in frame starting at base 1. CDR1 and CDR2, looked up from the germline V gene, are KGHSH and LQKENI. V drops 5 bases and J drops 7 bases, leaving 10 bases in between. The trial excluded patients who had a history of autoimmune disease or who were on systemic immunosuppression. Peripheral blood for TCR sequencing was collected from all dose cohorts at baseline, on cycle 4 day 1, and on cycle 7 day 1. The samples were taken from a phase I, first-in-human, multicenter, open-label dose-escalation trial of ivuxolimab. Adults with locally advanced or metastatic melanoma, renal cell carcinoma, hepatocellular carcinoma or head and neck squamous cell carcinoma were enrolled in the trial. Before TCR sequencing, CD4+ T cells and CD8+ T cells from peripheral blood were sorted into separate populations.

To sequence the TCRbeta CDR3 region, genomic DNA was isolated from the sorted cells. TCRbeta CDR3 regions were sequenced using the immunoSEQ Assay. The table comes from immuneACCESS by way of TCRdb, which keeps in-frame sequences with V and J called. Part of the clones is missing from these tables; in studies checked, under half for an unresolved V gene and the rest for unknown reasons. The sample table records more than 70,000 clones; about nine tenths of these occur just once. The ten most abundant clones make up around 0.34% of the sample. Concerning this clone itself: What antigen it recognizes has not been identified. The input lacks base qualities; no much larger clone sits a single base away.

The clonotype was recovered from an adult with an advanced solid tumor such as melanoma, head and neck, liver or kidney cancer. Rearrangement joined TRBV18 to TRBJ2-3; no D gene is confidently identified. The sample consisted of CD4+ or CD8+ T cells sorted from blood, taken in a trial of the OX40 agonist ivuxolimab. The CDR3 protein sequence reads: CASSTEPYTQYF. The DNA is TGTGCCAGCTCAACGGAACCATATACGCAGTATTTT. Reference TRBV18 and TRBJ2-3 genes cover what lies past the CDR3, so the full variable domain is NAGVMQNPRHLVRRRGQEARLRCSPMKGHSHVYWYRQLPEEGLKFMVYLQKENIIDESGMPKERFSAEFPKEGPSILRIQQVVRGDSAAYFCASSTEPYTQYFGPGTRLTVL.